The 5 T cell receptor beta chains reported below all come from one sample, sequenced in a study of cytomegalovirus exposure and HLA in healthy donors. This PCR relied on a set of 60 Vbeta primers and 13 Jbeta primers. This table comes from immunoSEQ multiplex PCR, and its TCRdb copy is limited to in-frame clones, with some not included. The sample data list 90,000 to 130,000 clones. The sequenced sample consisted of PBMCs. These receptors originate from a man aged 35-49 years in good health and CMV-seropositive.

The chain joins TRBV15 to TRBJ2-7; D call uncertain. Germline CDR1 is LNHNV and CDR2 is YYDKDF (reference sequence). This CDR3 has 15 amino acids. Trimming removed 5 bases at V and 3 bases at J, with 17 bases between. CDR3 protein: CATSLTRLNLYEQYF. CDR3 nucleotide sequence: TGTGCCACCAGCTTAACTCGATTGAACCTCTACGAGCAGTACTTC.

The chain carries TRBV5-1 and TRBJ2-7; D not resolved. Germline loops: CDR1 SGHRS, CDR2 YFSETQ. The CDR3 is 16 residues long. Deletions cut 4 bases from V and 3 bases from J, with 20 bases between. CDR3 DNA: TGCGCCAGCAGCCCGGGTACATCCCCCTACATCTACGAGCAGTACTTC. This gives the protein CASSPGTSPYIYEQYF. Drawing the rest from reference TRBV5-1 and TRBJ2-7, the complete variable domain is KAGVTQTPRYLIKTRGQQVTLSCSPISGHRSVSWYQQTPGQGLQFLFEYFSETQRNKGNFPGRFSGRQFSNSRSEMNVSTLELGDSALYLCASSPGTSPYIYEQYFGPGTRLTVT.

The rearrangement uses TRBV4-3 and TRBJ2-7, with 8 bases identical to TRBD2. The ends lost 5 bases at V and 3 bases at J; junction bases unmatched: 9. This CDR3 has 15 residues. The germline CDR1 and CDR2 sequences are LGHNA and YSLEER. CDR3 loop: CASSSTGREVYEQYF. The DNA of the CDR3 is TGCGCCAGCAGCTCCACCGGGCGGGAGGTCTACGAGCAGTACTTC.

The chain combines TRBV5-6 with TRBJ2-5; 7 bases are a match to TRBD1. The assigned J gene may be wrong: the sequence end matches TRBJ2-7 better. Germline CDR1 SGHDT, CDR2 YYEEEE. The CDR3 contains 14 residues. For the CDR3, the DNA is TGTGCCAGCAGCTTCTTGACAGGGACCTACGAGCAGTACTTC. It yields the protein CASSFLTGTYEQYF.

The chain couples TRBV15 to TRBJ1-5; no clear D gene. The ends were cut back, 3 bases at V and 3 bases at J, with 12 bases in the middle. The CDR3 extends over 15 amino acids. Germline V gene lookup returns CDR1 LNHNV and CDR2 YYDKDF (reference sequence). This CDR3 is CATSRSGLLNQPQHF. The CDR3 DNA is TGTGCCACCAGCAGGTCAGGACTGCTCAATCAGCCCCAGCATTTT.